This TCR beta chain was identified in a study of T cell changes during pregnancy in multiple sclerosis. Points on this clone: The junction and the germline gene differ at one end; a read error may be behind it.

Using immunoSEQ multiplex PCR, the repertoire was profiled, and TCRdb retains in-frame clones only, with some absent. The sample lists tens of thousands of clones, 90% to 95% seen once, with more than 2.5% in the top ten. CDR1 and CDR2 from the germline V gene are MNHNS and SASEGT. The CDR3 covers 13 residues. This specimen consisted of peripheral blood, obtained in the second trimester of pregnancy. The TCR sequence derives from a female donor with multiple sclerosis, enrolled in a pregnancy study. The genes are TRBV6-1 and TRBJ1-2, with TRBD1 as a possible D gene (5 bases). This CDR3 is CASTEQANYGYTF. CDR3 sequence (DNA): TGTGCCAGCACTGAACAGGCTAACTATGGCTACACCTTC.